What follows is one T cell receptor (beta chain) and its context. The antigen is not known. The method was immunoSEQ multiplex PCR; TCRdb's version includes in-frame clones alone and lacks a portion of them. The sample contains tens of thousands of clones, approximately 81% of which appear only once. The CDR3 consists of 15 residues. CDR1 MGHDK and CDR2 SYGVNS come from the germline V gene. Deletions cut 2 bases from V and 4 bases from J, with 11 bases between. This specimen comes from a study of cytomegalovirus exposure and HLA in healthy donors. Study as a whole: The same platform used for the 500 to 850 first-cohort repertoires was also used for the 90 to 150 validation repertoires, as a later analysis reported.

Study-level points and caveats: It was reported that the classifier diagnosed cytomegalovirus status with high specificity and sensitivity in both the original and validation cohorts. A list of 150 to 200 TCR beta chains associated with cytomegalovirus was given.

Sequencing was done on a sample of PBMCs. The V and J genes are TRBV25-1 and TRBJ2-2; tentative D call: TRBD2 (6 bases). This TCR was recovered from a young man in good health and CMV-seropositive. CDR3 coding DNA: TGTGCCAGCAGTGAACTAGCGAGTTCCACCGGGGAGCTGTTTTTT. Translating gives CASSELASSTGELFF.